These 17 T cell receptor beta chains came from one sample sequenced in a study of CD8 T cell repertoires and HIV-1 epitope variants (TCRdb year 2020). These TCRs' antigens remain unknown. Library preparation used the immunoSEQ multiplex PCR assay. TCRdb mirrors the immuneACCESS table, restricted to in-frame sequences. Some clones are absent from its copies; in checked studies, under half trace to an unresolved V gene, and the reason for the others is unknown. The sample table shows around 2,000 clones, and over 55% are seen once. Together, the top ten hold 43% of the sample. The sample taken for sequencing was cultured CD8+ T cells derived from PBMCs. The receptor set was obtained from a male donor with HIV.

This rearrangement joins TRBV28 to TRBJ2-1; 8 bases fit TRBD2. CDR1 MDHEN and CDR2 SYDVKM come from the germline V gene. This CDR3 has 14 amino acids. V gave up 1 base and J gave up 10 bases; unmatched junction bases: 6. Here the CDR3 reads CASSLSRGAMEQFF. As DNA, the CDR3 is TGTGCCAGCAGTTTATCGCGGGGGGCTATGGAGCAGTTCTTC.

On this clone: Other DNA sequences in the sample encode the same CDR3. V is TRBV9 and J is TRBJ2-7; 8 nucleotides line up with TRBD2. The CDR3 covers 15 residues. Germline loops: CDR1 SGDLS, CDR2 YYNGEE. J gave up 5 bases and V 3 bases, and 10 bases lay outside the gene matches. The CDR3 sequence is CASSAAPGGQHEQYF. The CDR3 coding sequence is TGTGCCAGCAGCGCTGCCCCGGGAGGGCAGCACGAGCAGTACTTC.

This clone was recorded a few times. The rearrangement joins TRBV6-6 to TRBJ2-7; TRBD1 matches at 7 bases. CDR3 length: 13 residues. With V trimmed by 2 bases and J by 5 bases, 3 bases remained unmatched. CDR1 MNHNY and CDR2 SVGAGI come from the germline V gene (reference sequence). This CDR3 reads CASSYQGVNEQYF. The CDR3 DNA is TGTGCCAGCAGTTACCAGGGGGTGAACGAGCAGTACTTC.

This clone was counted a few times. This chain links TRBV30 with TRBJ1-1; 7 nucleotides line up with TRBD1. This CDR3 has 13 residues. Germline assignment: CDR1 GTSNPN and CDR2 SVGIG (reference sequence). The V segment lost 8 bases and the J segment 1 base; nucleotides outside the gene matches: 7. The CDR3, as DNA: TGTGCCACTAACAGGGGAACGAACACTGAAGCTTTCTTT. Amino acid sequence: CATNRGTNTEAFF.

The chain is built from TRBV5-1 and TRBJ2-7, with 10 bases matching TRBD2. The germline CDR1 and CDR2 sequences are SGHRS and YFSETQ. This CDR3 has 16 amino acids. V shed 4 bases and J 1 base; nucleotides not matched to a gene: 8. The CDR3 reads CASSPEASGGSYEQYF. For the CDR3, the DNA is TGCGCCAGCAGCCCGGAGGCTAGCGGGGGATCCTACGAGCAGTACTTC.

The table lists this clone with a few counts. The V call is TRBV19, the J call TRBJ2-6; 11 bases line up with TRBD1. This CDR3 is built from 15 residues. V lost 8 bases and J lost 0; bases outside the gene matches: 0. Germline loops: CDR1 LNHDA, CDR2 SQIVND (reference sequence). In DNA, the CDR3 is TGTGCCAGTGGGACAGGGGGCTCTGGGGCCAACGTCCTGACTTTC. Its translation: CASGTGGSGANVLTF.

V is TRBV19 and J is TRBJ2-6; D unclear. V lost 0 bases and J lost 0, with 12 bases in between. This CDR3 has 18 residues. Germline CDR1 LNHDA, CDR2 SQIVND (reference sequence). CDR3 sequence: CASSIDHNSYSGANVLTF. DNA for the CDR3: TGTGCCAGTAGTATAGATCACAACAGCTACTCTGGGGCCAACGTCCTGACTTTC.

Here the CDR3 DNA reads TGTGCCAGCGGACAGGATAGGGGCTACACCTTC. This codes for CASGQDRGYTF. The chain has TRBV6-6 and TRBJ1-2; 7 bases line up with TRBD1. The germline CDR1 and CDR2 sequences are MNHNY and SVGAGI (reference sequence). J lost 8 bases, V lost 8 bases, and 5 bases had no gene match. The CDR3 sequence is 11 residues long.

The rearrangement uses TRBV27 and TRBJ1-4, with TRBD1 matching over 7 bases. Germline values: CDR1 MNHEY, CDR2 SMNVEV (reference sequence). Unmatched junction bases numbered 11, after V lost 3 bases and J lost 4 bases. The CDR3 runs 17 residues. The CDR3 nucleotides are TGTGCCAGCAGTTTGTCAGCAACGACAGGGCGTAATGAAAAACTGTTTTTT. As protein: CASSLSATTGRNEKLFF.

The chain carries TRBV5-6 and TRBJ2-7, with D unclear. The germline V and J ends were trimmed by 3 bases and 4 bases, with 17 bases remaining between them. Germline values: CDR1 SGHDT, CDR2 YYEEEE. The CDR3 has 15 residues. CDR3 residues: CASSWSENMVYEQYF. CDR3 nucleotide sequence: TGTGCCAGCAGCTGGTCCGAAAATATGGTGTACGAGCAGTACTTC.

The chain employs TRBV19 and TRBJ1-1; D might be TRBD1 (6 bases). Germline V lookup: CDR1 LNHDA, CDR2 SQIVND (reference sequence). The CDR3 covers 17 residues. V lost 0 bases and J 0 bases, leaving 14 bases between the germline ends. The CDR3 region has the DNA TGTGCCAGTAGTATAGACGTTACCGGGACAATGAACACTGAAGCTTTCTTT. The encoded protein is CASSIDVTGTMNTEAFF.

The chain has TRBV28 and TRBJ1-2; the D gene is possibly TRBD1 (6 bases). Germline-derived CDR1 and CDR2 are MDHEN and SYDVKM. The length of the CDR3 is 16 residues. V was cut by 5 bases and J by 7 bases, with 23 bases left in between. The CDR3 loop reads CASSAPNVDSLSGYTF. The CDR3 nucleotides read TGTGCCAGCAGTGCGCCCAACGTGGACAGCCTCAGTGGCTACACCTTC.

The V and J genes are TRBV28 and TRBJ1-1, with TRBD1 matching over 8 bases. Germline V lookup: CDR1 MDHEN, CDR2 SYDVKM. J gave up 8 bases and V 5 bases, and 7 bases lay outside the gene matches. The CDR3 covers 13 residues. The CDR3 nucleotides are TGTGCCAGCAGTCCCATTGGGACAGGAGAAGCTTTCTTT. Translated: CASSPIGTGEAFF.

The V and J genes are TRBV7-9 and TRBJ2-3; 9 positions agree with TRBD1. Trimming cost V 5 bases and J 6 bases; bases outside gene matches: 6. Germline V gene lookup returns CDR1 SEHNR and CDR2 FQNEAQ (reference sequence). The length of the CDR3 is 14 residues. CDR3 loop: CASSITGGGDTQYF. The CDR3 DNA is TGTGCCAGCAGCATTACAGGGGGCGGGGATACGCAGTATTTT.

This clone showed up just once. V gene TRBV13 combines with J gene TRBJ2-3; maybe TRBD1 (7 bases). Germline V lookup: CDR1 PRHDT, CDR2 FYEKMQ (reference sequence). Trimming stripped 5 bases from V and 3 bases from J, with 18 bases between. The CDR3 is 16 amino acids. The CDR3 DNA sequence: TGTGCCAGCAGCCCCCCGGGCAGGGGGAGGACAGATACGCAGTATTTT. Translation gives CASSPPGRGRTDTQYF.

The V gene is TRBV2, the J gene TRBJ2-1, with 9 bases identical to TRBD2. CDR1 is SNHLY and CDR2 is FYNNEI in the germline V gene. The CDR3 covers 14 residues. The ends lost 7 bases at V and 7 bases at J; junction bases unmatched: 8. The CDR3 bases are TGTGCCAGCATTCTAGCGGGACCGTATAATGAGCAGTTCTTC. Translating gives CASILAGPYNEQFF.

The rearrangement links TRBV2 to TRBJ1-2; D remains ambiguous. This CDR3 contains 13 residues. V lost 1 base, J lost 6 bases, and 9 bases lay in between. Germline CDR1 is SNHLY and CDR2 is FYNNEI. This chain's CDR3 is CASSEEREDGYTF. The CDR3 DNA reads as TGTGCCAGCAGTGAAGAGAGGGAGGATGGCTACACCTTC.